The TCR beta chain under discussion was sequenced for a study of graft-versus-host responses after intestinal transplantation. TCRdb's table, derived via immunoSEQ multiplex PCR, lists solely in-frame clones and lacks some. Counted here are about 25,000 clones, over 35% occurring once; the ten biggest clones make up roughly 0.65%. CD4 and CD8 responders that proliferated in the reaction were FACS-sorted. Whole-study findings and limits: Declines in HvG clones occurring early post-transplant were associated with peak circulating GvH clone levels.

The TCR sequence derives from a human patient who received an intestinal transplant. Sequences were derived from alloreactive CD4+ T cells from a mixed lymphocyte reaction culture, sampled before intestinal transplant. This sample's subset: CFSE-low proliferating T cells sorted from roughly 6-day pre-transplant mixed lymphocyte reaction (GvH or HvG direction).

For the CDR3, the DNA is TGTGCCAGCAGCTCCCTAGGACACCCAGCTAACTATGGCTACACCTTC. This translates into CASSSLGHPANYGYTF. The V gene is TRBV7-2, the J gene TRBJ1-2, with D possibly matching TRBD1 (5 bases). V was trimmed by 4 bases and J by 0 bases, leaving 15 bases between them. The CDR3 runs 16 residues. Per the germline V gene, CDR1 is SGHTA and CDR2 is FQGNSA.